Listed here are 15 T cell receptor beta chains from one sample, sequenced in a study of cytomegalovirus exposure and HLA in healthy donors. Libraries were prepared by immunoSEQ multiplex PCR; TCRdb keeps only in-frame clonotypes and omits some of them. The sample lists 210,000 or so clones, 70% to 90% seen once, with 2.9% in the top ten. Sequencing was done on a sample of PBMCs. Receptor source: a woman under 30 in good health and CMV-seronegative.

The chain carries TRBV15 and TRBJ2-5; 11 bases match TRBD1. CDR1 LNHNV and CDR2 YYDKDF come from the germline V gene (reference sequence). With 3 bases clipped from V and 4 bases from J, the junction kept 4 bases outside the gene matches. This CDR3 contains 15 residues. The CDR3 sequence is CATSRAGTGGETQYF. The CDR3, as DNA: TGTGCCACCAGCAGGGCCGGGACAGGGGGAGAGACCCAGTACTTC.

This rearrangement joins TRBV28 to TRBJ2-1, with 8 bases that match TRBD2. This CDR3 spans 14 amino acids. Losses at the gene ends were 5 bases for V and 7 bases for J; bases not matched to a gene: 7. CDR1 and CDR2 (germline): MDHEN, SYDVKM. The CDR3 nucleotides read TGTGCCAGCAGTCCAAGGGGACTAGTAAATGAGCAGTTCTTC. It yields the protein CASSPRGLVNEQFF.

This clone was observed once. V gene TRBV4-1 combines with J gene TRBJ2-6; D might be TRBD1 (6 bases). The germline gives CDR1 MGHRA, CDR2 YSYEKL. The V end lost 4 bases, the J end lost 3 bases, and 10 bases lay between the germline ends. CDR3 length equals 15 residues. The CDR3 here is CASSPQGYGANVLTF. The CDR3 DNA is TGCGCCAGCAGCCCGCAGGGGTATGGGGCCAACGTCCTGACTTTC.

V usage is TRBV27 and J usage is TRBJ2-2; 10 bases match TRBD1. After removal of 6 bases from V and 4 bases from J, the junction contained 2 bases not matched to a gene. This CDR3 spans 14 amino acids. From germline, CDR1 is MNHEY and CDR2 SMNVEV (reference sequence). The CDR3 region has the DNA TGTGCCAGCAGCTGGACAGGGGGCACCGGGGAGCTGTTTTTT. Translation gives CASSWTGGTGELFF.

J is TRBJ2-2 and V is TRBV15, with 8 bases aligning to TRBD2. Germline V gives CDR1 LNHNV, CDR2 YYDKDF (reference sequence). The CDR3 totals 15 residues. V dropped 3 bases and J dropped 5; count of bases not matched to a gene: 5. CDR3 nucleotide sequence: TGTGCCACCAGCAGGCCGGGACTAGGGACCGGGGAGCTGTTTTTT. Translation: CATSRPGLGTGELFF.

The gene calls are TRBV28 and TRBJ1-1; possible D gene TRBD1, 6 bases. V lost 5 bases and J lost 7, with 14 bases in between. The CDR3 extends over 13 amino acids. Germline CDR1 reads MDHEN; CDR2 reads SYDVKM. The CDR3 sequence: CASSPRGQIEAFF. CDR3 bases: TGTGCCAGCAGTCCAAGGGGACAAATTGAAGCTTTCTTT. The complete variable domain, with remaining parts taken from reference TRBV28 and TRBJ1-1, reads DVKVTQSSRYLVKRTGEKVFLECVQDMDHENMFWYRQDPGLGLRLIYFSYDVKMKEKGDIPEGYSVSREKKERFSLILESASTNQTSMYLCASSPRGQIEAFFGQGTRLTVV.

The CDR3: CSVQGGSSYEQYF. The CDR3 DNA is TGCAGCGTCCAGGGGGGAAGCTCCTACGAGCAGTACTTC. The gene calls are TRBV29-1 and TRBJ2-7; D is possibly TRBD1 (7 bases). V was shortened by 6 bases and J by 0 bases, with 12 bases between the two germline ends. This CDR3 is 13 amino acids long. The germline V gene encodes CDR1 SQVTM and CDR2 ANQGSEA.

The chain couples TRBV19 to TRBJ2-7; 8 bases are shared with TRBD2. The CDR3 length is 17 residues. The germline V gene encodes CDR1 LNHDA and CDR2 SQIVND (reference sequence). V shed 2 bases and J 6 bases; nucleotides not matched to a gene: 15. In DNA, the CDR3 is TGTGCCAGTAGTATAAGACTAGCGAATGGCGGGATATCCGAGCAGTACTTC. It yields the protein CASSIRLANGGISEQYF.

The CDR3 reads CASSIGADRYGNQPQHF. DNA of the CDR3: TGTGCCAGTAGTATCGGAGCGGACAGGTATGGCAATCAGCCCCAGCATTTT. This rearrangement joins TRBV19 to TRBJ1-5; 7 bases match TRBD1. The CDR3 sequence is 17 residues long. V trimming: 3 bases; J trimming: 2 bases; junction bases outside the gene matches: 10. Germline V lookup: CDR1 LNHDA, CDR2 SQIVND (reference sequence).

This clone showed up just a few times. This chain connects TRBV2 to TRBJ2-7; D perhaps matches TRBD2 (5 bases). Germline V CDR1 and CDR2: SNHLY, FYNNEI. Trimming removed 3 bases from V and 5 bases from J, with 11 bases in between. This CDR3 contains 13 residues. The CDR3 coding sequence is TGTGCCAGCAGTGATGCGGGTGTGGACGAGCAGTACTTC. It encodes CASSDAGVDEQYF.

Concerning this clone itself: A read error is the likely source, as a far larger clone sits one nucleotide away. For the CDR3, the DNA is TGTGCCAGCAGTGACAGGGGCACCGGGGAGCTGTTTTTT. It yields the protein CASSDRGTGELFF. The chain joins TRBV6-5 to TRBJ2-2; 8 nucleotides match TRBD1. This CDR3 is built from 13 residues. Germline trimming cut 5 bases from V and 4 bases from J; bases unmatched to any gene: 0. CDR1 is MNHEY and CDR2 is SVGAGI in the germline V gene.

The chain has TRBV4-2 and TRBJ1-4; TRBD1 aligns across 7 bases. The CDR3 runs to 19 residues. CDR1 and CDR2 (germline): LGHNA, YNFKEQ. V trimming: 0 bases; J trimming: 7 bases; junction bases outside the gene matches: 17. The CDR3 nucleotides read TGTGCCAGCAGCCAAGATATGGACAGGACGTGGGGACCTTTTGAAAAACTGTTTTTT. Its protein product is CASSQDMDRTWGPFEKLFF.

The chain employs TRBV6-6 and TRBJ2-5; D gene uncertain. CDR1 is MNHNY, CDR2 SVGAGI, per germline (reference sequence). CDR3 length equals 14 residues. V was clipped by 6 bases and J by 2 bases, with 13 bases between them. Here the CDR3 reads CASSYLAEQETQYF. DNA for the CDR3: TGTGCCAGCAGCTATTTAGCAGAACAAGAGACCCAGTACTTC.

This clone was seen only once. The genes are TRBV14 and TRBJ1-1, with D possibly TRBD1 on 5 matching bases. With 2 bases removed from V and 7 bases from J, the gap between germline ends came to 14 bases. CDR1 is SGHDN, CDR2 FVKESK, per germline. The length of the CDR3 is 14 residues. For the CDR3, the DNA is TGTGCCAGCAGCCAATTCGGGGGGGTGGTTGAAGCTTTCTTT. This sequence encodes CASSQFGGVVEAFF. Combining the CDR3 with reference TRBV14 and TRBJ1-1 gives the whole variable domain EAGVTQFPSHSVIEKGQTVTLRCDPISGHDNLYWYRRVMGKEIKFLLHFVKESKQDESGMPNNRFLAERTGGTYSTLKVQPAELEDSGVYFCASSQFGGVVEAFFGQGTRLTVV.

The V call is TRBV27, the J call TRBJ2-6, with a possible D match to TRBD2 (7 bases). In germline, CDR1 is MNHEY, CDR2 SMNVEV (reference sequence). The CDR3 is made up of 17 amino acids. V lost 4 bases and J 5 bases, leaving 18 bases between the germline ends. This CDR3 reads CASSYLAGASRANVLTF. DNA of the CDR3: TGTGCCAGCAGTTACCTTGCGGGGGCTAGCAGGGCCAACGTCCTGACTTTC.